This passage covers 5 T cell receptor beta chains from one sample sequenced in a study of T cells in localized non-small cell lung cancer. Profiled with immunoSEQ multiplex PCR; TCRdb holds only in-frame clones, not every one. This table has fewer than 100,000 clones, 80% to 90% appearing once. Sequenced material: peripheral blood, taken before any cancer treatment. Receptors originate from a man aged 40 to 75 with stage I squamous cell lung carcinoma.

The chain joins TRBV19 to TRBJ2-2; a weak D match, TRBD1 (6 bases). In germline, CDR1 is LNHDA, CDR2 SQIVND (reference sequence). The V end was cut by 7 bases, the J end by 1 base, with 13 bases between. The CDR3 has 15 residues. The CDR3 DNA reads TGTGCCAGTAATGACAGGCGGAAGAACACCGGGGAGCTGTTTTTT. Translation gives CASNDRRKNTGELFF.

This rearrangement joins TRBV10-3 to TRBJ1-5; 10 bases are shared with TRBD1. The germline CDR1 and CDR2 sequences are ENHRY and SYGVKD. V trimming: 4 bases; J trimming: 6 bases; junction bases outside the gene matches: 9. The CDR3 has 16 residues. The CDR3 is CAISGSQTGGGQPQHF. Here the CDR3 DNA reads TGTGCCATCAGTGGGTCTCAGACAGGGGGCGGTCAGCCCCAGCATTTT.

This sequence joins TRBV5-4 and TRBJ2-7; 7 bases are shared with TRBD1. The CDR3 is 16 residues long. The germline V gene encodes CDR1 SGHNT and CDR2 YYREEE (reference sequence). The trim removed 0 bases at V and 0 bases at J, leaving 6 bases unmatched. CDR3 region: CASSLGRGMSSYEQYF. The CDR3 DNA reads TGTGCCAGCAGCTTGGGCAGGGGGATGAGCTCCTACGAGCAGTACTTC. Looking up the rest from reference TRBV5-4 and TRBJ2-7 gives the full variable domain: ETGVTQSPTHLIKTRGQQVTLRCSSQSGHNTVSWYQQALGQGPQFIFQYYREEENGRGNFPPRFSGLQFPNYSSELNVNALELDDSALYLCASSLGRGMSSYEQYFGPGTRLTVT.

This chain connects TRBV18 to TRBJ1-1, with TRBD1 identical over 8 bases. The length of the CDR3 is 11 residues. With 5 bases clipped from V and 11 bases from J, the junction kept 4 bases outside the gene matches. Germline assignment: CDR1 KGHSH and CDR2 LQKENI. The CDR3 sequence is CASSGQGAAFF. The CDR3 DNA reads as TGTGCCAGCTCAGGGCAGGGGGCGGCTTTCTTT.

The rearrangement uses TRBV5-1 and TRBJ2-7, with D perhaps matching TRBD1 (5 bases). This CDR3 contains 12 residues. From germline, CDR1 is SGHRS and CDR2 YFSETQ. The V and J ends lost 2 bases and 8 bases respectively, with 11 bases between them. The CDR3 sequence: CASSLDSSQQYF. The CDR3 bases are TGCGCCAGCAGCTTAGACAGCAGTCAGCAGTACTTC.